The 9 T cell receptor beta chains in this list originate from one sample, sequenced in a study of blood T cell repertoires in COVID-19. Sequenced by immunoSEQ multiplex PCR; TCRdb stores in-frame clones only, minus some. The sample lists some 300,000 clones, 85% to 90% occurring once. Material for sequencing was peripheral blood. The origin of the receptors is a woman aged 50 to 60 with COVID-19, enrolled during active disease.

This chain links TRBV10-1 with TRBJ2-7, with D perhaps TRBD2 (6 bases). The V and J ends lost 0 bases and 6 bases respectively, with 9 bases between them. Germline V gives CDR1 WNHNN, CDR2 SYGVQD (reference sequence). There are 13 residues in the CDR3. The CDR3, as DNA: TGCGCCAGCAGTGAGTCTCTGGGACTCGAGCAGTACTTC. Translation: CASSESLGLEQYF.

This sequence joins TRBV5-1 and TRBJ2-7, with 10 nucleotides matching TRBD2. V shed 4 bases, J shed 4 bases, and the junction held 8 bases outside the gene matches. Germline V gene lookup returns CDR1 SGHRS and CDR2 YFSETQ. This CDR3 is built from 15 residues. CDR3 in amino acids: CASSRLAGDTYEQYF. CDR3 nucleotide sequence: TGCGCCAGCAGCCGGCTAGCGGGAGACACGTACGAGCAGTACTTC.

The chain is built from TRBV6-6 and TRBJ1-5, with D possibly TRBD1 on 5 matching bases. CDR3 length: 14 amino acids. The V end lost 0 bases, the J end lost 4 bases, and 7 bases lay between the germline ends. Germline CDR1 reads MNHNY; CDR2 reads SVGAGI (reference sequence). CDR3 sequence reads: CASSYSSGNQPQHF. DNA of the CDR3: TGTGCCAGCAGTTACTCTTCAGGGAATCAGCCCCAGCATTTT.

V usage is TRBV5-1 and J usage is TRBJ2-3, with TRBD1 as a possible D gene (6 bases). Trimming cost V 1 base and J 3 bases, with 18 bases left between them. CDR1 and CDR2 (germline): SGHRS, YFSETQ. The CDR3 totals 17 residues. CDR3: CASSLRGQSARTDTQYF. DNA of the CDR3: TGCGCCAGCAGCTTGCGCGGACAGTCAGCAAGGACAGATACGCAGTATTTT.

The rearrangement links TRBV10-3 to TRBJ1-5; D is uncertain. CDR3 size: 12 residues. V lost 7 bases, J lost 3 bases, and 7 bases lay in between. CDR1 and CDR2 from the germline V gene are ENHRY and SYGVKD. CDR3 coding DNA: TGTGCCATCAATAGCCCCAATCAGCCCCAGCATTTT. Protein product: CAINSPNQPQHF.

The J gene is TRBJ2-7, the V gene TRBV5-1, with 9 bases matching TRBD1. V gave up 4 bases and J gave up 1 base; unmatched junction bases: 15. Germline V lookup: CDR1 SGHRS, CDR2 YFSETQ. The CDR3 has 18 amino acids. The CDR3 DNA reads as TGCGCCAGCAGCCGGGAGGTAACAGGGGGCCCACAATCCTACGAGCAGTACTTC. It encodes CASSREVTGGPQSYEQYF.

V usage is TRBV7-8 and J usage is TRBJ2-1; 12 nucleotides agree with TRBD2. Germline CDR1 is SGHVS and CDR2 is FQNEAQ. V lost 5 bases to trimming and J lost 4 bases; unmatched junction nucleotides: 3. The CDR3 contains 15 residues. The DNA for the CDR3 is TGTGCCAGCAGCCTAGGACTAGCGGGGTACAATGAGCAGTTCTTC. This encodes CASSLGLAGYNEQFF.

This clone occurred once. J is TRBJ1-5 and V is TRBV7-9, with 10 bases that match TRBD1. J gave up 2 bases and V 4 bases, and 2 bases lay outside the gene matches. Germline V gives CDR1 SEHNR, CDR2 FQNEAQ (reference sequence). The CDR3 totals 15 residues. The chain's CDR3 is CASSSGQGGNQPQHF. CDR3 DNA sequence: TGTGCCAGCAGCTCTGGACAGGGGGGCAATCAGCCCCAGCATTTT.

The gene calls are TRBV11-2 and TRBJ2-4, with D unclear. CDR3 size: 13 residues. Germline V gene sequence: CDR1 SGHAT, CDR2 FQNNGV. Trimming removed 5 bases at V and 9 bases at J, with 14 bases between. The chain's CDR3 is CASSLGPESIQYF. Here the CDR3 DNA reads TGTGCCAGCAGCCTAGGGCCCGAATCCATTCAGTACTTC.